What follows are 19 T cell receptor beta chains derived from one specimen sequenced in a study of neurological immune-mediated disorders. MiXCR was run by TCRdb on the 5' RACE reads, yielding one entry per CDR3 protein. The sample lists over 45,000 distinct CDR3 sequences; just under 6% were seen once. Source material: CD4+ T cells from blood. All receptors derive from a woman between 18 and 29 years old with multiple sclerosis.

This clonotype was counted a few times. This chain uses TRBV28 with TRBJ2-3; D unresolved. V was clipped by 2 bases and J by 0 bases, with 12 bases between them. CDR3 length equals 16 residues. CDR1 MDHEN and CDR2 SYDVKM come from the germline V gene. The CDR3 bases are TGTGCCAGCAGTTTAACCCCGGGTTCCAGCACAGATACGCAGTATTTT. Translated: CASSLTPGSSTDTQYF. Full variable domain (remainder filled in from reference TRBV28 and TRBJ2-3): DVKVTQSSRYLVKRTGEKVFLECVQDMDHENMFWYRQDPGLGLRLIYFSYDVKMKEKGDIPEGYSVSREKKERFSLILESASTNQTSMYLCASSLTPGSSTDTQYFGPGTRLTVL.

This clonotype was picked up many times. The V gene is TRBV14, the J gene TRBJ1-2, with D tentatively TRBD1 (5 bases). This CDR3 has 16 residues. Trimming left V 0 bases short and J 5 bases short, with 16 bases between. The germline V gene has CDR1 SGHDN and CDR2 FVKESK. In DNA, the CDR3 is TGTGCCAGCAGCCAAGATCCCAGGGAGTCCATGTATGGCTACACCTTC. Amino acid sequence: CASSQDPRESMYGYTF.

This clonotype has a handful of counts. CDR3 coding DNA: TGTGCCATCAGTGATACTGGAAGCTCCTACAATGAGCAGTTCTTC. Protein product: CAISDTGSSYNEQFF. The gene calls are TRBV10-3 and TRBJ2-1; D gene uncertain. V lost 3 bases to trimming and J lost 0 bases, with 9 bases between them. Germline V lookup: CDR1 ENHRY, CDR2 SYGVKD. The CDR3 spans 15 residues.

This clonotype was seen repeatedly, ten times or more. The chain employs TRBV7-2 and TRBJ2-3; 9 positions agree with TRBD2. CDR1 SGHTA and CDR2 FQGNSA come from the germline V gene. The length of the CDR3 is 16 residues. The V gene end was trimmed by 3 bases and the J gene end by 2 bases; junction bases not matched to a gene: 6. The CDR3 region has the DNA TGTGCCAGCAGCTTGCGGGCGGGAGGGCCCACAGATACGCAGTATTTT. This translates into CASSLRAGGPTDTQYF.

This clonotype came up many times. The genes are TRBV6-5 and TRBJ1-4; 7 bases are shared with TRBD1. The length of the CDR3 is 19 residues. Germline V gene lookup returns CDR1 MNHEY and CDR2 SVGAGI. The J segment lost 8 bases and the V segment lost 6 bases, leaving 24 bases of the junction unmatched. CDR3 in amino acids: CASSSLRDSRSRFQEKLFF. The CDR3 DNA is TGTGCCAGCAGCTCCCTCCGGGACAGTAGGTCGCGGTTTCAAGAAAAACTGTTTTTT.

V is TRBV20-1 and J is TRBJ1-2, with D maybe TRBD1 (5 bases). CDR3 length: 21 amino acids. The V gene's germline CDR1 is DFQATT and CDR2 SNEGSKA (reference sequence). Trimming removed 2 bases from V and 2 bases from J, with 33 bases in between. In DNA, the CDR3 is TGCAGTGCTAGACCTCCCCACTCCGGGACGGCTGACTCTGGGGCCAACTATGGCTACACCTTC. Its protein product is CSARPPHSGTADSGANYGYTF.

There are many counts of this clonotype. The junction differs from germline at one of its ends, possibly a read error. The CDR3: CASSTPGLKAAEAFF. The DNA for the CDR3 is TGTGCCAGCTCAACACCGGGACTCAAGGCGGCTGAAGCTTTCTTT. The V call is TRBV18, the J call TRBJ1-1; D might be TRBD1 (5 bases). There are 15 residues in the CDR3. CDR1 and CDR2 (germline): KGHSH, LQKENI. Full variable domain (missing parts from reference TRBV18 and TRBJ1-1): NAGVMQNPRHLVRRRGQEARLRCSPMKGHSHVYWYRQLPEEGLKFMVYLQKENIIDESGMPKERFSAEFPKEGPSILRIQQVVRGDSAAYFCASSTPGLKAAEAFFGQGTRLTVV.

This clonotype was found many times. CDR3 in DNA: TGCAGCGTTGAAAGCAGAAGGGCTTTCTTT. As protein: CSVESRRAFF. V gene TRBV29-1 combines with J gene TRBJ1-1; D is ambiguous. The CDR3 is made up of 10 amino acids. The germline gives CDR1 SQVTM, CDR2 ANQGSEA. The ends were cut back, 2 bases at V and 11 bases at J, with 9 bases in the middle.

This clonotype occurred many times. The rearrangement joins TRBV9 to TRBJ2-5, with TRBD1 matching over 10 bases. J gave up 4 bases and V 1 base, and 1 base lay outside the gene matches. This CDR3 has 14 amino acids. CDR1 SGDLS and CDR2 YYNGEE come from the germline V gene. CDR3 in DNA: TGTGCCAGCAGCGTAAGGGACAGGGGAGAGACCCAGTACTTC. This sequence encodes CASSVRDRGETQYF.

This clonotype was recorded at least ten times. The chain joins TRBV20-1 to TRBJ2-1; 9 bases are a match to TRBD2. After removal of 3 bases from V and 0 bases from J, the junction contained 18 bases not matched to a gene. The CDR3 extends over 20 amino acids. CDR1 DFQATT and CDR2 SNEGSKA come from the germline V gene (reference sequence). The CDR3 sequence is CSARVPRGAGGSSSYNEQFF. The CDR3 DNA is TGCAGTGCTAGGGTACCACGGGGAGCGGGGGGTTCTAGCTCCTACAATGAGCAGTTCTTC.

This clonotype was detected many times. The CDR3 here is CASSPTSSGANVLTF. In nucleotides, the CDR3 is TGTGCCAGCTCACCCACGAGCTCTGGGGCCAACGTCCTGACTTTC. The chain has TRBV18 and TRBJ2-6; no clear D. The germline CDR1 and CDR2 sequences are KGHSH and LQKENI. The CDR3 has 15 residues. V dropped 3 bases and J dropped 0 bases, with 6 bases sitting between them.

In this sample, this clonotype turned up many times. V usage is TRBV2 and J usage is TRBJ2-2; 7 bases are shared with TRBD2. With 1 base clipped from V and 2 bases from J, the junction kept 4 bases outside the gene matches. Germline V lookup: CDR1 SNHLY, CDR2 FYNNEI. CDR3 length equals 16 residues. CDR3 protein: CASSEESSGNTGELFF. CDR3 bases: TGTGCCAGCAGTGAAGAATCTAGCGGAAACACCGGGGAGCTGTTTTTT.

This clonotype was detected ten times or more. This chain joins TRBV11-3 and TRBJ2-1, with 8 bases fitting TRBD2. The germline V gene has CDR1 SGHNT and CDR2 YENEEA. J lost 8 bases, V lost 0 bases, and 9 bases had no gene match. CDR3 length: 16 residues. Here the CDR3 reads CASSLDPRTSLYEQFF. CDR3 nucleotides: TGTGCCAGCAGCTTAGATCCCCGGACTAGCTTGTATGAGCAGTTCTTC.

This clonotype was seen at least ten times. V and J are TRBV27 and TRBJ2-3, with 14 bases aligning to TRBD2. V was pared by 8 bases and J by 2 bases, with 3 bases of the junction left unmatched. Germline values: CDR1 MNHEY, CDR2 SMNVEV (reference sequence). CDR3 length equals 15 residues. In DNA form, the CDR3 reads TGTGCCAGCGGACTAGCGGGAGGTGTCACAGATACGCAGTATTTT. Its translation: CASGLAGGVTDTQYF.

This clonotype was counted ten times or more. This chain links TRBV6-5 with TRBJ2-5; tentatively, D is TRBD1 (5 bases). Trimming removed 7 bases at V and 2 bases at J, with 17 bases between. This CDR3 region has 15 residues. Germline CDR1 reads MNHEY; CDR2 reads SVGAGI. The CDR3 reads CASIRRAALQETQYF. In DNA, the CDR3 is TGTGCCAGCATTCGCAGGGCCGCCCTTCAAGAGACCCAGTACTTC.

This clonotype was observed many times. The chain combines TRBV5-1 with TRBJ2-2; TRBD2 aligns across 8 bases. V gave up 0 bases and J gave up 4 bases; unmatched junction bases: 5. The CDR3 is 16 amino acids. Germline assignment: CDR1 SGHRS and CDR2 YFSETQ. CDR3 nucleotides: TGCGCCAGCAGCTTGGAAGGCGGGGGGCCCACCGGGGAGCTGTTTTTT. Its protein is CASSLEGGGPTGELFF.

The J gene is TRBJ2-1, the V gene TRBV6-2 or TRBV6-3, with 8 bases that match TRBD1. This CDR3 contains 16 residues. Germline CDR1 MNHEY, CDR2 SVGEGT. V gave up 9 bases and J gave up 8 bases; unmatched junction bases: 18. The CDR3 is CARTLQGVTVIYEQFF. Written as DNA, the CDR3 is TGTGCCAGAACCCTACAGGGGGTGACAGTGATTTATGAGCAGTTCTTC.

This clonotype was picked up many times. The chain joins TRBV20-1 to TRBJ2-1; 8 bases are shared with TRBD1. V lost 1 base to trimming and J lost 8 bases; unmatched junction nucleotides: 4. Germline V gives CDR1 DFQATT, CDR2 SNEGSKA (reference sequence). The CDR3 covers 13 residues. The CDR3 DNA reads as TGCAGTGCTAGAGGGGACAGGCCCCATGAGCAGTTCTTC. This codes for CSARGDRPHEQFF.

This clonotype was seen repeatedly, ten times or more. The chain couples TRBV15 to TRBJ1-3; 9 bases map to TRBD1. CDR3 length equals 15 residues. V lost 5 bases and J lost 4; bases outside the gene matches: 6. The germline CDR1 and CDR2 sequences are LNHNV and YYDKDF (reference sequence). CDR3 sequence (DNA): TGTGCCACCAGCCGCCGGGACAGGGAAGGAAACACCATATATTTT. The encoded protein is CATSRRDREGNTIYF.